The present T cell receptor (beta chain) was sequenced within a study of beta chain features in type 1 diabetes. Findings and caveats of the study: All four CD4+ subsets of Type 1 diabetes patients contained TCRB CDR3s that were moderately but significantly shorter.

Around 120 mL of blood, on average, came from one heparinised draw per donor. CD45RO/CCR7/CD25/CD127/CD95/CD27 sorting isolated CD4+ naive, central memory, regulatory and stem cell-like memory cells. Points on this clone: What it binds is unknown. The sample contains more than one DNA sequence encoding this CDR3.

TCRB transcripts that were expressed got sequenced, as all of the isolated RNA had been reverse transcribed. Sequenced by immunoSEQ multiplex PCR; TCRdb stores in-frame clones only, minus some. The top ten hold 0.028% of the sample, which has roughly 250,000 clones, over 20% seen once. There are 11 residues in the CDR3. V was shortened by 3 bases and J by 1 base, with 3 bases between the two germline ends. Germline loops: CDR1 DFQATT, CDR2 SNEGSKA (reference sequence). Sequenced input: naive CD4+ T cells from blood. This chain uses TRBV20-1 with TRBJ2-5; D uncertain. The TCR originated in a middle-aged woman with type 1 diabetes. CDR3 nucleotides: TGCAGTGCTAGCGGCCAAGAGACCCAGTACTTC. It yields the protein CSASGQETQYF.